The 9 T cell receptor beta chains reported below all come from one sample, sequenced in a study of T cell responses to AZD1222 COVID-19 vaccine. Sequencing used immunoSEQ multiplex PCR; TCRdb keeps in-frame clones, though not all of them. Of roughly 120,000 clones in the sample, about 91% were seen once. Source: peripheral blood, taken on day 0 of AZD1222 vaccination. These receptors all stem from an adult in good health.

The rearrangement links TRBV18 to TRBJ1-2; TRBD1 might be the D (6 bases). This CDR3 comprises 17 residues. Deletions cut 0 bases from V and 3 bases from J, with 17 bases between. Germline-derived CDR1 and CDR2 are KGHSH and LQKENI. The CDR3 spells CASSPPLRGGRDYGYTF. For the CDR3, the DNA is TGTGCCAGCTCACCACCGTTGCGAGGGGGGCGAGACTATGGCTACACCTTC.

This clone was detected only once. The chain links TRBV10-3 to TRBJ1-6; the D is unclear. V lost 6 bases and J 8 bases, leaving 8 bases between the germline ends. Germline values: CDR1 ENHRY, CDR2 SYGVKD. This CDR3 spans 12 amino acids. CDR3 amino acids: CAIRTTDSPLHF. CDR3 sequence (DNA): TGTGCCATCAGAACAACAGATTCACCCCTCCACTTT.

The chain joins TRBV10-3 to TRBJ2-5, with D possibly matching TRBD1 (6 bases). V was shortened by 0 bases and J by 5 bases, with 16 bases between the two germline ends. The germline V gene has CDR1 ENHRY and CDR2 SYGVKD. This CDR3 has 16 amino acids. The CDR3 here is CAISESVTGGRETQYF. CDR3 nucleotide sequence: TGTGCCATCAGTGAGTCGGTGACAGGAGGTCGCGAGACCCAGTACTTC.

The CDR3 sequence is CASSLEGTAEAFF. Written as DNA, the CDR3 is TGCGCCAGCAGCTTGGAAGGGACAGCGGAAGCTTTCTTT. The V and J genes are TRBV5-1 and TRBJ1-1; 7 nucleotides line up with TRBD1. The CDR3 runs 13 residues. Germline V gene sequence: CDR1 SGHRS, CDR2 YFSETQ. The junction had 4 bases not matched to a gene; V was cut back by 0 bases and J by 8 bases.

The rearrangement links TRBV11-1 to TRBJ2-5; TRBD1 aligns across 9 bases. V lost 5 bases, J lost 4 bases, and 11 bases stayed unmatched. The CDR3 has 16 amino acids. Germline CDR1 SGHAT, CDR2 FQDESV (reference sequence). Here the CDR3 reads CASSHWTGVSGETQYF. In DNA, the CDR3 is TGTGCCAGCAGCCATTGGACAGGGGTTAGTGGAGAGACCCAGTACTTC.

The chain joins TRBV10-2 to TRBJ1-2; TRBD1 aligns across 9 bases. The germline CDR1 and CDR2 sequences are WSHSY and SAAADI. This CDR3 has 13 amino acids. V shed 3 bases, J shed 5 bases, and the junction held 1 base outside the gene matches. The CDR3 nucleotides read TGCGCCAGCAGTGACGGACAGGGGTATGGCTACACCTTC. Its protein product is CASSDGQGYGYTF.

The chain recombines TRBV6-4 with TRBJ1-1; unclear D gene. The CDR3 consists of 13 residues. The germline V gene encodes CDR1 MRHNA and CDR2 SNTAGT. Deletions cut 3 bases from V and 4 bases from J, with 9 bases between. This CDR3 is CASSEAVGTEAFF. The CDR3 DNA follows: TGTGCCAGCAGTGAGGCGGTTGGCACTGAAGCTTTCTTT.

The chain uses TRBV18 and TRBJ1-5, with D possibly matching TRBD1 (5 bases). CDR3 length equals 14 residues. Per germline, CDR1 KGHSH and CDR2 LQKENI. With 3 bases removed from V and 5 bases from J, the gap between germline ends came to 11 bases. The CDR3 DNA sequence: TGTGCCAGCTCACCGCAAAGGGACGATCAGCCCCAGCATTTT. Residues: CASSPQRDDQPQHF.

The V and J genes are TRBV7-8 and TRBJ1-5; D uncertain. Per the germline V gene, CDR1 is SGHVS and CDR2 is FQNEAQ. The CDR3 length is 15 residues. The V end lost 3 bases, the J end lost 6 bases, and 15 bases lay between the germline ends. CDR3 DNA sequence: TGTGCCAGCAGCTTGGTGCAAGGGATCTTTCAGCCCCAGCATTTT. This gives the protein CASSLVQGIFQPQHF.